The 32 T cell receptor beta chains listed next were all sequenced from one sample in a study of healthy donors' naive CD4 and CD8 T cells. Each TCR library used roughly 510 ng of total RNA and a linear amplification protocol. A single record per CDR3 protein comes from TCRdb applying MiXCR to the reads. Of roughly 200,000 distinct CDR3 sequences in the sample, 65% to 75% were seen once. Sequencing was carried out using naive CD4+ and CD8+ T cells sorted from blood, pooled from several donors. The receptor set was obtained from a pool of human donors in good health; the sample pools cells from several healthy donors.

Only a few counts were recorded for this clonotype. The chain combines TRBV29-1 with TRBJ2-1; no definite D call. Germline loops: CDR1 SQVTM, CDR2 ANQGSEA. The V and J ends lost 5 bases and 6 bases respectively, with 11 bases between them. The CDR3 runs 12 residues. The CDR3 loop is CSVLVGLNEQFF. CDR3 DNA: TGCAGCGTTTTAGTAGGGCTCAATGAGCAGTTCTTC.

V gene TRBV29-1 combines with J gene TRBJ2-5, with D perhaps matching TRBD1 (6 bases). With 4 bases removed from V and 5 bases from J, the gap between germline ends came to 11 bases. The CDR3 spans 12 residues. Germline CDR1 SQVTM, CDR2 ANQGSEA. CDR3 nucleotides: TGCAGCGTTGTGTGGGGGCGGGAGACCCAGTACTTC. Its translation is CSVVWGRETQYF.

This chain uses TRBV29-1 with TRBJ1-1; D possibly corresponds to TRBD1 (5 bases). CDR3 length: 13 residues. Germline CDR1 SQVTM, CDR2 ANQGSEA. Trimming pared 7 bases from V and 1 base from J, leaving 13 bases between. The CDR3 coding sequence is TGCAGCGCCAACGGGGGACGGAACACTGAAGCTTTCTTT. The encoded protein is CSANGGRNTEAFF. Looking up the rest from reference TRBV29-1 and TRBJ1-1 gives the full variable domain: SAVISQKPSRDICQRGTSLTIQCQVDSQVTMMFWYRQQPGQSLTLIATANQGSEATYESGFVIDKFPISRPNLTFSTLTVSNMSPEDSSIYLCSANGGRNTEAFFGQGTRLTVV.

CDR3 DNA sequence: TGCAGTGCTAGAGGACAGATCTACGAGCAGTACTTC. Amino acids: CSARGQIYEQYF. The chain couples TRBV20-1 to TRBJ2-7, with D possibly being TRBD1 (5 bases). V lost 1 base, J lost 3 bases, and 7 bases lay in between. CDR1 and CDR2 (germline): DFQATT, SNEGSKA (reference sequence). CDR3 length: 12 amino acids.

This clonotype was observed a single time. The J gene is TRBJ1-3, the V gene TRBV29-1, with TRBD1 matching over 7 bases. Germline V lookup: CDR1 SQVTM, CDR2 ANQGSEA. This CDR3 has 13 amino acids. The CDR3 reads CSTTGLSGNTIYF. The CDR3 coding sequence is TGCAGTACGACAGGGCTCTCTGGAAACACCATATATTTT.

This rearrangement joins TRBV6-2 or TRBV6-3 to TRBJ2-7, with TRBD2 matching 8 bases. After removal of 1 base from V and 0 bases from J, the junction contained 8 bases not matched to a gene. CDR1 is MNHEY, CDR2 SVGEGT, per germline. There are 17 residues in the CDR3. CDR3 region: CASSYFLAGPSSYEQYF. DNA for the CDR3: TGTGCCAGCAGTTACTTCCTAGCGGGCCCTAGCTCCTACGAGCAGTACTTC.

The gene calls are TRBV27 and TRBJ1-2, with TRBD1 matching over 9 bases. With 8 bases clipped from V and 8 bases from J, the junction kept 12 bases outside the gene matches. Germline-derived CDR1 and CDR2 are MNHEY and SMNVEV (reference sequence). The CDR3 has 14 residues. The CDR3 DNA reads TGTGCCAGCGGCAGTCCCGGGACAGGGACCGGCTACACCTTC. Protein sequence: CASGSPGTGTGYTF.

In its sample, this clonotype was seen a few times. CDR3 in DNA: TGTGCCAGCTCACCCACGGGACAGGGGGCATACGAGCAGTACTTC. Its translation is CASSPTGQGAYEQYF. The chain has TRBV18 and TRBJ2-7; 12 bases align to TRBD1. The CDR3 is made up of 15 amino acids. CDR1 and CDR2 (germline): KGHSH, LQKENI. Germline trimming cut 3 bases from V and 4 bases from J; bases unmatched to any gene: 4.

This clonotype occurred once. This chain joins TRBV6-1 and TRBJ2-1; D might be TRBD2 (5 bases). The CDR3 is 16 residues long. Trimming removed 1 base from V and 6 bases from J, with 16 bases in between. The V gene's germline CDR1 is MNHNS and CDR2 SASEGT. CDR3 DNA sequence: TGTGCCAGCAGTGAAGGGCCCTTAGGACTCTCCAATGAGCAGTTCTTC. It yields the protein CASSEGPLGLSNEQFF.

The V gene is TRBV6-6, the J gene TRBJ1-4; D not resolved. V gave up 8 bases and J gave up 7 bases, with 14 bases separating them. Germline assignment: CDR1 MNHNY and CDR2 SVGAGI (reference sequence). The CDR3 length is 13 residues. The CDR3 sequence: CASGFERSEKLFF. The DNA for the CDR3 is TGTGCCAGCGGCTTTGAGAGATCTGAAAAACTGTTTTTT.

The chain recombines TRBV11-3 with TRBJ2-3; 8 bases match TRBD2. Trimming took 3 bases from V and 2 from J; bases not matched to a gene: 10. CDR1 is SGHNT and CDR2 is YENEEA in the germline V gene. The CDR3 contains 17 residues. CDR3 DNA sequence: TGTGCCAGCAGCTTCGGGGCGGTAGCGGGATCCACAGATACGCAGTATTTT. Amino acids: CASSFGAVAGSTDTQYF.

This rearrangement joins TRBV6-2 or TRBV6-3 to TRBJ1-2; the match to TRBD1 covers 7 bases. Trimming at V came to 4 bases and at J to 6 bases, leaving 5 bases not matched to a gene. This CDR3 comprises 13 residues. The germline gives CDR1 MNHEY, CDR2 SVGEGT. CDR3 residues: CASSSRTGNGYTF. The CDR3 coding sequence is TGTGCCAGCAGTTCCCGGACAGGAAATGGCTACACCTTC.

In DNA form, the CDR3 reads TGTGCCAGCAGCGATGGGGACAGGGAGTTCGACTATGGCTACACCTTC. Its translation is CASSDGDREFDYGYTF. The chain links TRBV6-1 to TRBJ1-2; 9 bases map to TRBD1. The CDR3 is 16 amino acids. Losses at the gene ends were 6 bases for V and 3 bases for J; bases not matched to a gene: 11. The germline V gene has CDR1 MNHNS and CDR2 SASEGT.

This clonotype was seen only a few times. The rearrangement uses TRBV6-5 and TRBJ2-5; perhaps TRBD1 as D (5 bases). CDR1 and CDR2 from the germline V gene are MNHEY and SVGAGI. The CDR3 runs to 14 residues. V was clipped by 5 bases and J by 1 base, with 11 bases between them. CDR3 nucleotides: TGTGCCAGCAGTGCAACAGGAATCCAAGAGACCCAGTACTTC. Amino acid sequence: CASSATGIQETQYF.

This chain links TRBV12-5 with TRBJ2-1; 7 bases align to TRBD1. CDR1 is LGHNT and CDR2 is FRNRAP in the germline V gene. The CDR3 runs 14 residues. V was pared by 1 base and J by 9 bases, with 6 bases of the junction left unmatched. The CDR3 coding sequence is TGTGCTAGTGGTTTGGAAGAGGGGGCGATTGAGCAGTTCTTC. Protein: CASGLEEGAIEQFF. Filled out from reference TRBV12-5 and TRBJ2-1, the complete variable domain reads DARVTQTPRHKVTEMGQEVTMRCQPILGHNTVFWYRQTMMQGLELLAYFRNRAPLDDSGMPKDRFSAEMPDATLATLKIQPSEPRDSAVYFCASGLEEGAIEQFFGPGTRLTVL.

The chain recombines TRBV29-1 with TRBJ2-7; 7 nucleotides align to TRBD1. The CDR3 loop spans 13 amino acids. The trim removed 5 bases at V and 0 bases at J, leaving 4 bases unmatched. Germline V lookup: CDR1 SQVTM, CDR2 ANQGSEA. CDR3 coding DNA: TGCAGCGTTCCGGGACAGAGCTCCTACGAGCAGTACTTC. Protein sequence: CSVPGQSSYEQYF.

This chain connects TRBV29-1 to TRBJ2-2; D not certain. The V end lost 2 bases, the J end lost 2 bases, and 9 bases lay between the germline ends. The CDR3 is 14 residues long. Per the germline V gene, CDR1 is SQVTM and CDR2 is ANQGSEA. CDR3 sequence reads: CSVETAYNTGELFF. The DNA of the CDR3 is TGCAGCGTTGAAACAGCCTATAACACCGGGGAGCTGTTTTTT.

The chain employs TRBV19 and TRBJ2-1; D is undetermined. Trimming removed 7 bases at V and 2 bases at J, with 15 bases between. The CDR3 runs 15 residues. CDR1 and CDR2 from the germline V gene are LNHDA and SQIVND (reference sequence). The CDR3 spells CASKFSSGPYNEQFF. The CDR3, as DNA: TGTGCCAGTAAGTTCTCCTCCGGCCCCTACAATGAGCAGTTCTTC.

The V call is TRBV29-1, the J call TRBJ1-2; TRBD1 matches at 8 bases. Unmatched junction bases numbered 6, after V lost 7 bases and J lost 8 bases. The CDR3 totals 11 residues. Germline V gene sequence: CDR1 SQVTM, CDR2 ANQGSEA. The CDR3 sequence is CSGQGARGYTF. The CDR3 DNA follows: TGCAGCGGTCAGGGGGCGCGGGGCTACACCTTC.

The genes are TRBV6-5 and TRBJ2-1, with D hard to call. V was cut by 0 bases and J by 4 bases, with 4 bases left in between. The CDR3 consists of 13 residues. The germline gives CDR1 MNHEY, CDR2 SVGAGI. In DNA, the CDR3 is TGTGCCAGCAGTTACTCAACGTACAATGAGCAGTTCTTC. It encodes CASSYSTYNEQFF.

The CDR3 here is CSVHSRTSGLTDTQYF. The CDR3 region has the DNA TGCAGCGTTCACTCGCGAACTAGCGGTCTCACAGATACGCAGTATTTT. The chain links TRBV29-1 to TRBJ2-3, with 8 bases aligning to TRBD2. V lost 5 bases to trimming and J lost 2 bases; unmatched junction nucleotides: 12. CDR3 size: 16 residues. Germline V gene data show CDR1 as SQVTM and CDR2 as ANQGSEA.

The chain combines TRBV29-1 with TRBJ2-7; D could derive from TRBD1 or TRBD2 (6 bases each). This CDR3 spans 16 amino acids. Germline loops: CDR1 SQVTM, CDR2 ANQGSEA. The V and J ends lost 0 bases and 2 bases respectively, with 17 bases between them. This chain's CDR3 is CSVEDIVTGLPYEQYF. CDR3 coding DNA: TGCAGCGTTGAAGATATAGTGACAGGACTACCCTACGAGCAGTACTTC.

This clonotype is a singleton in its sample. Here the CDR3 DNA reads TGTGCCAGCAGTTACGCGGTGGCGGTGACACCCGACTACGAGCAGTACTTC. Amino acids: CASSYAVAVTPDYEQYF. The J gene is TRBJ2-7, the V gene TRBV6-5; D is uncertain. Germline CDR1 and CDR2: MNHEY and SVGAGI. V gave up 2 bases and J gave up 3 bases, with 20 bases separating them. The CDR3 contains 17 residues.

This clonotype was seen more than once but under ten times. The chain combines TRBV6-1 with TRBJ1-5, with D possibly being TRBD1 (5 bases). This CDR3 comprises 14 residues. The germline V and J ends were trimmed by 3 bases and 7 bases, with 13 bases remaining between them. From germline, CDR1 is MNHNS and CDR2 SASEGT. The CDR3 region is CASSERAGLQPQHF. The CDR3 nucleotides read TGTGCCAGCAGTGAGCGCGCAGGGCTGCAGCCCCAGCATTTT.

This chain joins TRBV29-1 and TRBJ1-1, with 9 nucleotides matching TRBD1. V was clipped by 4 bases and J by 4 bases; unmatched bases: 1. Germline V lookup: CDR1 SQVTM, CDR2 ANQGSEA. The CDR3 sequence is 12 residues long. The CDR3 sequence: CSVGTGVTEAFF. The CDR3 DNA is TGCAGCGTTGGGACAGGGGTCACTGAAGCTTTCTTT.

This clonotype was counted between two and nine times. This rearrangement joins TRBV27 to TRBJ1-2, with a tentative D call TRBD1 (5 bases). The CDR3 is 14 residues long. The germline gives CDR1 MNHEY, CDR2 SMNVEV (reference sequence). V was clipped by 0 bases and J by 8 bases, with 13 bases between them. DNA of the CDR3: TGTGCCAGCAGTTTATCCAGGGACCGCCGGGGCTACACCTTC. Translation gives CASSLSRDRRGYTF.

The CDR3 here is CASTLGGSETQYF. Here the CDR3 DNA reads TGTGCCAGCACCTTGGGGGGATCGGAGACCCAGTACTTC. The V and J genes are TRBV7-8 and TRBJ2-5; D perhaps matches TRBD2 (6 bases). Germline V gene sequence: CDR1 SGHVS, CDR2 FQNEAQ. V lost 7 bases, J lost 5 bases, and 14 bases lay in between. The CDR3 has 13 residues. Full variable domain (outside the CDR3, taken from reference TRBV7-8 and TRBJ2-5): GAGVSQSPRYKVAKRGQDVALRCDPISGHVSLFWYQQALGQGPEFLTYFQNEAQLDKSGLPSDRFFAERPEGSVSTLKIQRTQQEDSAVYLCASTLGGSETQYFGPGTRLLVL.

The chain recombines TRBV6-2 or TRBV6-3 with TRBJ1-1; 10 bases are a match to TRBD1. V lost 7 bases to trimming and J lost 7 bases; unmatched junction nucleotides: 6. CDR1 MNHEY and CDR2 SVGEGT come from the germline V gene. The CDR3 spans 13 residues. The CDR3 protein is CASKGGTGDEAFF. In nucleotides, the CDR3 is TGTGCCAGCAAAGGGGGGACAGGGGATGAAGCTTTCTTT.

This clonotype was seen a handful of times. The chain joins TRBV6-5 to TRBJ2-7; D tentatively fits TRBD1 or TRBD2 (5 bases each). This CDR3 comprises 12 residues. V gave up 3 bases and J gave up 4 bases, with 7 bases separating them. CDR1 is MNHEY and CDR2 is SVGAGI in the germline V gene. The CDR3 loop is CASSYEGYEQYF. The DNA for the CDR3 is TGTGCCAGCAGTTATGAGGGGTACGAGCAGTACTTC.

A single count supports this clonotype. V gene TRBV29-1 combines with J gene TRBJ2-3, with TRBD2 matching over 12 bases. The CDR3 consists of 15 residues. Germline V gene lookup returns CDR1 SQVTM and CDR2 ANQGSEA. Germline trimming cut 7 bases from V and 4 bases from J; bases unmatched to any gene: 9. This CDR3 is CSARRTSGNADTQYF. As DNA, the CDR3 is TGCAGCGCAAGACGGACTAGCGGGAATGCAGATACGCAGTATTTT.

The V gene is TRBV20-1, the J gene TRBJ1-1, with D possibly matching TRBD1 (5 bases). The V end lost 3 bases, the J end lost 1 base, and 9 bases lay between the germline ends. This CDR3 contains 13 residues. CDR1 DFQATT and CDR2 SNEGSKA come from the germline V gene (reference sequence). The CDR3 is CSASPGTNTEAFF. CDR3 nucleotide sequence: TGCAGTGCTAGTCCAGGGACGAACACTGAAGCTTTCTTT.

J is TRBJ2-5 and V is TRBV27; D is perhaps TRBD1 or TRBD2 (5 bases each). Trimming shortened V by 5 bases and J by 10 bases, and 17 bases separated the two germline ends. The CDR3 is 13 residues long. The germline gives CDR1 MNHEY, CDR2 SMNVEV (reference sequence). CDR3 protein: CASSLLGRANQYF. The CDR3 DNA is TGTGCCAGCAGTCTCCTGGGACGGGCCAACCAGTACTTC.